This T cell receptor beta chain comes out of a study of cytomegalovirus exposure and HLA in healthy donors (dated by TCRdb to between 2016 and 2019). For the study in its entirety: A later analysis indicated that the 100 to 150 validation repertoires were generated on the platform also employed for the 720 or so repertoires of the first cohort. The aim of the study was to test whether cataloging public T cell receptors could identify signatures of past pathogen exposure. A separate validation cohort of 90 to 150 different subjects was used in addition to the approximately 670-subject first cohort. To predict cytomegalovirus infection status, the study brought together high-throughput TCR immunosequencing, statistical association of individual TCRs with disease status, and machine learning.

The donors belonged to the validation cohort of under 150 subjects, which was separate from the roughly 700-subject first cohort. Study-wide conclusions, independent of this receptor: In both the original and validation cohorts, the classifier was reported to diagnose cytomegalovirus status with high specificity and sensitivity. In a later analysis, TCRs clustered in the first cohort were found to also tend to co-occur in the 130 or so validation repertoires, with approximately 95% of cluster scores above 0. All 120 or so repertoires were used to score co-occurrence in the validation cohort in a later analysis, because that analysis had no HLA typing for the cohort. The authors suggested that the approach could potentially be extended to other disease states and immunological phenotypes. In the study, roughly 160 TCR beta chains were listed as associated with cytomegalovirus. In vitro tests confirmed that a few of the cytomegalovirus-associated TCR beta chains recognize cytomegalovirus antigens. While some public TCRs were present in many individuals, most TCR sequences turned up only very rarely across donors.

Turning to this clone: Its target antigen remains unknown. One base away there is no much larger clone; base qualities are not given.

Libraries were built with the immunoSEQ multiplex PCR assay. In the authors' own workflow: To diagnose cytomegalovirus status from the catalog of TCR beta chain sequences, a statistical classification framework was built. In TCRdb, the immuneACCESS table is reduced to in-frame sequences with V and J assigned. These tables do not hold every clone; where another copy was compared, an unresolved V gene accounts for under half, and the others remain unexplained. V, J and clone size are those of that table, while D and trimming were read from the DNA. The sample includes tens of thousands of clones, with around 94% observed a single time. The ten largest clones add up to roughly 3% of the sample. Reading the germline V gene gives CDR1 MRHNA and CDR2 SNTAGT. Counted from cysteine to phenylalanine, this CDR3 has 16 amino acids. Of the read, only the CDR3 DNA is kept; its 48 bases are in frame from base 1. V and J lose 6 bases and 1 base, and a span of 19 bases separates them.

This sequence uses TRBV6-4 and TRBJ2-7; the D gene cannot be named for sure. This clonotype originated in a woman in her late teens or twenties in good health and CMV-seropositive. Material: PBMCs. For the CDR3, the sequence is CASRMTVAVRSYEQYF. The DNA sequence is given as TGTGCCAGCAGGATGACGGTTGCTGTGAGGTCCTACGAGCAGTACTTC.